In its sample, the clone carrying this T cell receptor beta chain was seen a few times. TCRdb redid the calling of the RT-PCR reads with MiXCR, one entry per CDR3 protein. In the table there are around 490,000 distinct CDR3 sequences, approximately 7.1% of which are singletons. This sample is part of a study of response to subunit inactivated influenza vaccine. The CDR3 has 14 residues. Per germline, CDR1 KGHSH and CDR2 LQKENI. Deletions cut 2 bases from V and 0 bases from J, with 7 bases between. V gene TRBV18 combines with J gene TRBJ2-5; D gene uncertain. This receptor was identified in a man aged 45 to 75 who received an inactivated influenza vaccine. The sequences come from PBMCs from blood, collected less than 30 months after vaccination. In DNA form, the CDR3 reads TGTGCCAGCTCACCAGGCGTCAACCAAGAGACCCAGTACTTC. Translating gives CASSPGVNQETQYF.